These 32 T cell receptor beta chains came from one sample sequenced in a study of early T cells in non-severe SARS-CoV-2 infection. TCRdb independently ran MiXCR on the 5' RACE reads; one entry per CDR3 protein. The sample has about 69,000 distinct CDR3 sequences; 12% are singletons. Sequenced material: whole blood. The receptors stem from an adult who was a healthcare worker with PCR-confirmed SARS-CoV-2 infection or an uninfected control (not recorded which).

The rearrangement joins TRBV29-1 to TRBJ2-7, with 9 bases fitting TRBD1. The V gene end was trimmed by 6 bases and the J gene end by 3 bases; junction bases not matched to a gene: 9. CDR1 SQVTM and CDR2 ANQGSEA come from the germline V gene. This CDR3 has 14 residues. The CDR3 nucleotides are TGCAGCGTCACACAGGGGGCCCGATTCTACGAGCAGTACTTC. As protein: CSVTQGARFYEQYF.

This clonotype has just a few counts. The V gene is TRBV5-1, the J gene TRBJ2-3, with D hard to call. The ends were cut back, 5 bases at V and 5 bases at J, with 9 bases in the middle. CDR3 size: 12 residues. Germline loops: CDR1 SGHRS, CDR2 YFSETQ. CDR3 bases: TGCGCCAGCAGGATGACGGGAGATACGCAGTATTTT. Translating gives CASRMTGDTQYF.

Only a few counts were recorded for this clonotype. This chain uses TRBV29-1 with TRBJ2-1, with TRBD2 matching 9 bases. V was pared by 5 bases and J by 6 bases, with 11 bases of the junction left unmatched. The CDR3 length is 15 residues. Germline CDR1 SQVTM, CDR2 ANQGSEA. CDR3 region: CSVRVAGARINEQFF. Written as DNA, the CDR3 is TGCAGCGTTCGGGTAGCGGGGGCCAGGATCAATGAGCAGTTCTTC.

This clonotype came up many times. This rearrangement joins TRBV5-1 to TRBJ2-3; 10 bases fit TRBD2. The CDR3 extends over 16 amino acids. V lost 2 bases, J lost 3 bases, and 6 bases stayed unmatched. Germline V gene lookup returns CDR1 SGHRS and CDR2 YFSETQ. CDR3 amino acids: CASSFERGGETDTQYF. CDR3 in DNA: TGCGCCAGCAGCTTCGAGCGGGGGGGCGAGACAGATACGCAGTATTTT.

The genes are TRBV6-6 and TRBJ2-5; D is possibly TRBD1 (6 bases). The CDR3 sequence is 15 residues long. The germline V and J ends were trimmed by 0 bases and 3 bases, with 11 bases remaining between them. Germline CDR1 is MNHNY and CDR2 is SVGAGI (reference sequence). This CDR3 reads CASSYSDREKETQYF. The CDR3 DNA reads TGTGCCAGCAGTTACTCGGACAGAGAAAAAGAGACCCAGTACTTC.

This clonotype turned up a few times. The chain combines TRBV29-1 with TRBJ2-7; no definite D call. CDR3 length: 14 residues. V lost 5 bases to trimming and J lost 3 bases, with 17 bases between them. Germline-derived CDR1 and CDR2 are SQVTM and ANQGSEA. The CDR3 reads CSVSQQERDYEQYF. In nucleotides, the CDR3 is TGCAGCGTTAGTCAGCAGGAGCGAGACTACGAGCAGTACTTC.

This chain joins TRBV3-1 and TRBJ2-7; TRBD2 agrees at 7 bases. The CDR3 spans 14 residues. The germline V gene encodes CDR1 LGHDT and CDR2 YNNKEL (reference sequence). V shed 4 bases and J 6 bases; nucleotides not matched to a gene: 9. The CDR3 DNA reads TGTGCCAGCAGCCCTAAAGTGGGAGGGAGCGAGCAGTACTTC. This translates into CASSPKVGGSEQYF.

This clonotype was found many times. This chain joins TRBV19 and TRBJ2-1; perhaps TRBD2 as D (6 bases). Germline V gives CDR1 LNHDA, CDR2 SQIVND (reference sequence). Trimming removed 1 base from V and 10 bases from J, with 17 bases in between. CDR3 length equals 15 residues. CDR3 loop: CASSIGGIGAREQFF. DNA for the CDR3: TGTGCCAGTAGTATAGGCGGGATTGGCGCTAGGGAGCAGTTCTTC.

This clonotype was detected ten times or more. The chain has TRBV7-2 and TRBJ2-3; no reliable D call. Deletions cut 1 base from V and 5 bases from J, with 10 bases between. CDR1 is SGHTA, CDR2 FQGNSA, per germline. This CDR3 is built from 14 residues. The CDR3 protein is CASSLGPGGDTQYF. The CDR3 nucleotides read TGTGCCAGCAGCTTAGGTCCGGGCGGAGATACGCAGTATTTT.

This clonotype has at least ten counts. V usage is TRBV4-1 and J usage is TRBJ2-7, with TRBD1 identical over 9 bases. The CDR3 runs to 15 residues. V trimming: 0 bases; J trimming: 4 bases; junction bases outside the gene matches: 4. In germline, CDR1 is MGHRA, CDR2 YSYEKL. This CDR3 is CASSQDPGQGYEQYF. In nucleotides, the CDR3 is TGCGCCAGCAGCCAAGATCCGGGACAGGGTTACGAGCAGTACTTC.

The chain recombines TRBV7-9 with TRBJ2-1; TRBD2 might be the D (6 bases). The germline CDR1 and CDR2 sequences are SEHNR and FQNEAQ (reference sequence). The V end was cut by 0 bases, the J end by 4 bases, with 13 bases between. CDR3 size: 16 residues. The chain's CDR3 is CASSLAQRAYYNEQFF. In DNA, the CDR3 is TGTGCCAGCAGCTTAGCCCAGCGGGCCTATTACAATGAGCAGTTCTTC.

This clonotype was observed many times. The chain uses TRBV6-6 and TRBJ1-5; D gene unclear. Germline V lookup: CDR1 MNHNY, CDR2 SVGAGI (reference sequence). V lost 2 bases to trimming and J lost 6 bases, with 17 bases between them. This CDR3 region has 16 residues. The CDR3 nucleotides read TGTGCCAGCAGTTACGGGTTAGACACCTCGGGTCAGCCCCAGCATTTT. As protein: CASSYGLDTSGQPQHF.

At least ten counts were recorded for this clonotype. The gene calls are TRBV6-5 and TRBJ2-1; D is uncertain. Germline V gives CDR1 MNHEY, CDR2 SVGAGI. Between the trimmed V and J ends, which lost 4 bases and 1 base, there was a span of 8 bases. The CDR3 runs 14 residues. Here the CDR3 DNA reads TGTGCCAGCAGTTCGGGTGGATCCTACAATGAGCAGTTCTTC. Its protein is CASSSGGSYNEQFF.

This clonotype appeared once. The CDR3 loop is CSARLRYRGRWLPYNEQFF. The CDR3 DNA sequence: TGCAGTGCCAGACTTCGTTACAGGGGTCGGTGGCTACCCTACAATGAGCAGTTCTTC. The chain joins TRBV20-1 to TRBJ2-1, with 7 bases lining up with TRBD1. Germline CDR1 and CDR2: DFQATT and SNEGSKA (reference sequence). CDR3 size: 19 residues. J was trimmed by 2 bases and V by 6 bases; bases with no gene match: 22.

By sample share, this clonotype is medium-sized. This sequence joins TRBV10-3 and TRBJ2-7, with unresolved D. V lost 2 bases, J lost 4 bases, and 6 bases lay in between. Germline V gene data show CDR1 as ENHRY and CDR2 as SYGVKD. CDR3 size: 12 residues. CDR3 sequence: CAISEPNYEQYF. The CDR3 DNA reads TGTGCCATCAGTGAGCCAAATTACGAGCAGTACTTC.

J is TRBJ2-5 and V is TRBV6-6; 12 positions agree with TRBD2. Trimming took 1 base from V and 3 from J; bases not matched to a gene: 6. The CDR3 is 17 residues long. The V gene's germline CDR1 is MNHNY and CDR2 SVGAGI (reference sequence). CDR3 in DNA: TGTGCCAGCAGTTACTACCGACTAGCGGGAGTGGAAGAGACCCAGTACTTC. Encoded protein: CASSYYRLAGVEETQYF.

This clonotype was recorded at least ten times. The chain couples TRBV3-1 to TRBJ2-5; tentatively, D is TRBD2 (5 bases). The CDR3 runs to 16 residues. V was cut by 4 bases and J by 5 bases, with 20 bases left in between. Germline V gene sequence: CDR1 LGHDT, CDR2 YNNKEL (reference sequence). CDR3 in amino acids: CASSRTSPRVPETQYF. The CDR3 DNA follows: TGTGCCAGCAGCCGAACTAGTCCTCGCGTCCCGGAGACCCAGTACTTC.

The sample holds many counts of this clonotype. The chain joins TRBV20-1 to TRBJ1-5; TRBD1 aligns across 7 bases. CDR3 length: 14 amino acids. From germline, CDR1 is DFQATT and CDR2 SNEGSKA (reference sequence). Trimming took 6 bases from V and 4 from J; bases not matched to a gene: 9. CDR3 sequence reads: CSAAGGFENQPQHF. In nucleotides, the CDR3 is TGCAGTGCAGCAGGGGGTTTCGAGAATCAGCCCCAGCATTTT.

This clonotype appeared many times. V gene TRBV7-3 combines with J gene TRBJ2-1; possibly TRBD2 for D (5 bases). Germline V gene data show CDR1 as SGHTA and CDR2 as FQGTGA. V was shortened by 8 bases and J by 4 bases, with 12 bases between the two germline ends. This CDR3 region has 13 residues. CDR3 DNA sequence: TGTGCCAGCGCACCTAGCAGTTACAATGAGCAGTTCTTC. It yields the protein CASAPSSYNEQFF.

Comments on this clonotype: A read error may explain this, as a much larger clone is one base away. This chain links TRBV7-9 with TRBJ2-1; 13 positions agree with TRBD2. This CDR3 is 17 amino acids long. Germline CDR1 SEHNR, CDR2 FQNEAQ (reference sequence). The CDR3 DNA is TGTGCCAACAGCTCCCGGACTAGCGGGAGTACCTACAATGAGCAGTTCTTC. It translates to CANSSRTSGSTYNEQFF.

This clonotype was recorded a few times. V usage is TRBV29-1 and J usage is TRBJ2-1, with 7 bases matching TRBD2. The CDR3 spans 12 residues. V trimming: 7 bases; J trimming: 6 bases; junction bases outside the gene matches: 6. Germline CDR1 is SQVTM and CDR2 is ANQGSEA. The CDR3 coding sequence is TGCAGCGCTCGACTAGCCCGCAATGAGCAGTTCTTC. It is translated as CSARLARNEQFF.

This clonotype was observed many times. The V call is TRBV4-2, the J call TRBJ2-1; TRBD2 matches at 9 bases. With 0 bases clipped from V and 7 bases from J, the junction kept 4 bases outside the gene matches. Germline CDR1 and CDR2: LGHNA and YNFKEQ. The CDR3 is 15 amino acids. As DNA, the CDR3 is TGTGCCAGCAGCCAAGATGGGCTAGCGGGGAATGAGCAGTTCTTC. This sequence encodes CASSQDGLAGNEQFF.

The V call is TRBV2, the J call TRBJ1-2, with a tentative D call TRBD1 (5 bases). The V gene's germline CDR1 is SNHLY and CDR2 FYNNEI. Trimming stripped 4 bases from V and 9 bases from J, with 18 bases between. The CDR3 consists of 14 residues. The CDR3 DNA follows: TGTGCCAGCAGTGTCGGGGGTCTCATGGATAGCTACACCTTC. This translates into CASSVGGLMDSYTF.

This clonotype has at least ten counts. The chain is built from TRBV12-3 or TRBV12-4 and TRBJ2-1, with D perhaps TRBD2 (5 bases). The V end was cut by 7 bases, the J end by 7 bases, with 17 bases between. This CDR3 has 14 residues. As DNA, the CDR3 is TGTGCCAGCACCCCCCTGATGACGGGGAATGAGCAGTTCTTC. This codes for CASTPLMTGNEQFF.

The chain has TRBV5-1 and TRBJ2-7; D is perhaps TRBD1 (6 bases). Germline CDR1 reads SGHRS; CDR2 reads YFSETQ. V dropped 4 bases and J dropped 0 bases, with 8 bases sitting between them. The CDR3 runs to 13 residues. CDR3 protein: CASSKDSSYEQYF. DNA for the CDR3: TGCGCCAGCAGCAAGGACAGCTCCTACGAGCAGTACTTC.

This clonotype has a handful of counts. V and J are TRBV30 and TRBJ2-7; the D is unclear. Trimming cost V 0 bases and J 3 bases, with 6 bases left between them. Germline CDR1 is GTSNPN and CDR2 is SVGIG (reference sequence). The CDR3 is made up of 12 amino acids. The CDR3 sequence is CAWSVTNYEQYF. CDR3 sequence (DNA): TGTGCCTGGAGTGTCACAAACTACGAGCAGTACTTC.

The chain couples TRBV14 to TRBJ2-7; 9 bases map to TRBD1. The CDR3 covers 15 residues. Germline-derived CDR1 and CDR2 are SGHDN and FVKESK. V was clipped by 5 bases and J by 7 bases; unmatched bases: 12. The CDR3 spells CASSDGTGPSREQYF. DNA of the CDR3: TGTGCCAGCAGCGACGGGACAGGGCCTTCTCGTGAGCAGTACTTC.

The table lists this clonotype with many counts. The V gene is TRBV9, the J gene TRBJ1-1; D is uncertain. The germline CDR1 and CDR2 sequences are SGDLS and YYNGEE. Trimming stripped 0 bases from V and 3 bases from J, with 9 bases between. This CDR3 region has 14 residues. CDR3 sequence: CASSVVSGHTEAFF. CDR3 DNA sequence: TGTGCCAGCAGCGTAGTATCCGGGCACACTGAAGCTTTCTTT.

V gene TRBV5-4 combines with J gene TRBJ2-5, with D perhaps TRBD2 (7 bases). Trimming took 3 bases from V and 1 from J, leaving 10 bases between them. This CDR3 has 14 amino acids. The germline CDR1 and CDR2 sequences are SGHNT and YYREEE (reference sequence). Written as DNA, the CDR3 is TGTGCCAGCAGCTCGGGGGGCACCCAAGAGACCCAGTACTTC. This sequence encodes CASSSGGTQETQYF.

This clonotype was observed a handful of times. The chain uses TRBV7-2 and TRBJ2-7; 8 positions agree with TRBD2. Looked up from germline, CDR1 is SGHTA and CDR2 is FQGNSA. The ends lost 4 bases at V and 3 bases at J; junction bases unmatched: 8. The CDR3 sequence is 15 residues long. The DNA for the CDR3 is TGTGCCAGCAGCTCAGCGAGCGGGGGAATCTACGAGCAGTACTTC. Encoded protein: CASSSASGGIYEQYF. The full variable domain, with the rest looked up from reference TRBV7-2 and TRBJ2-7, is GAGVSQSPSNKVTEKGKDVELRCDPISGHTALYWYRQSLGQGLEFLIYFQGNSAPDKSGLPSDRFSAERTGGSVSTLTIQRTQQEDSAVYLCASSSASGGIYEQYFGPGTRLTVT.

At least ten counts were recorded for this clonotype. The CDR3 coding sequence is TGTGCCAGCAGCCTAGGACATACCTACGAGCAGTACTTC. This translates into CASSLGHTYEQYF. This sequence joins TRBV6-1 and TRBJ2-7; possible D gene TRBD1, 5 bases. The CDR3 spans 13 residues. In germline, CDR1 is MNHNS, CDR2 SASEGT. V lost 6 bases and J lost 2, with 11 bases in between.

This clonotype was seen only a few times. The chain is built from TRBV7-8 and TRBJ2-2; 11 bases line up with TRBD2. Germline lookup yields CDR1 SGHVS and CDR2 FQNEAQ. CDR3 size: 16 residues. The J segment lost 6 bases and the V segment lost 4 bases, leaving 7 bases of the junction unmatched. The CDR3 reads CASSSGVAGGPGELFF. The CDR3 DNA follows: TGTGCCAGCAGCTCCGGGGTAGCGGGGGGGCCCGGGGAGCTGTTTTTT.